The entry that follows covers one TCR beta chain sequence. This clone's antigen is unknown. The record has no base qualities; no much larger clone is one base away. The sample is drawn from a study of early T cells in non-severe SARS-CoV-2 infection (dated by TCRdb to the early 2020s). For the wider study: Because TCR sequencing relied on bulk RNA taken from unsorted whole blood, pairing of alpha and beta chains was not possible. What the study reported, not specific to this receptor: VDJdb matching was skewed toward anti-spike CD8 responses and likely underestimated virus-specific expansions, missing private and CD4 specificities.

Preparation of the library involved 5' RACE. The sample was run on a NextSeq 500. To correct for sequencing error and PCR bias, the TCR library protocol tagged individual cDNA molecules with unique molecular identifiers. TCR alpha and beta chains were both sequenced, and the abundances of alpha and beta sequences in each sample were closely correlated with each other. Per the authors' processing: V gene, J gene and CDR3 annotation of TCR sequences was performed with Decombinator V4. Expanded TCRs were defined as changing significantly between any two time points under a Poisson model with p below 0.0001. TCR abundances were normalised to the total number of TCRs sequenced per sample and expressed as counts per million. MAIT TCRs were defined by TRAV1-2 paired with TRAJ12, TRAJ20 or TRAJ33, and iNKT TCRs by TRAV10 paired with TRAJ18. VDJdb, accessed 1 November 2021, was searched for CMV, EBV and SARS-CoV-2 annotated TCRs, excluding TCRs annotated for multiple antigens. TCRdb reworked the public reads: Q25 trimming with fastp, MiXCR clone assembly, productive beta chains retained. Rows are unified per CDR3 protein, each entry keeping the most common DNA and genes. The V and J calls, along with clone size, are taken from TCRdb and not from the paper's own processing. Within this sample are around 88,000 distinct CDR3 sequences, with about an eighth of them counted one time only. The biggest ten clones account for approximately 7.5% of the sample.

The germline V gene yields SQVTM for CDR1 and ANQGSEA for CDR2. The CDR3 numbers 11 residues from cysteine through phenylalanine. Just CDR3 DNA is preserved here, 33 bases in frame from base 1. V is cut by 8 bases and J by 3 bases, and the space between the germline ends is 7 bases. This was a case-control study nested in a cohort of healthcare workers in London, UK, who had nasopharyngeal swab PCR tests and blood samples taken every week. Healthcare workers were recruited during the week of the UK lockdown, between 23 and 31 March 2020, and followed weekly for up to about 15 weeks. This chain is built from TRBV29-1 and TRBJ2-2, with no confident D gene call. Sequenced: whole blood. This TCR was recovered from an adult who was a healthcare worker with PCR-confirmed SARS-CoV-2 infection or an uninfected control (not recorded which). The DNA sequence is given as TGCAGCTGTCATTACACCGGGGAGCTGTTTTTT. The translation is CSCHYTGELFF.